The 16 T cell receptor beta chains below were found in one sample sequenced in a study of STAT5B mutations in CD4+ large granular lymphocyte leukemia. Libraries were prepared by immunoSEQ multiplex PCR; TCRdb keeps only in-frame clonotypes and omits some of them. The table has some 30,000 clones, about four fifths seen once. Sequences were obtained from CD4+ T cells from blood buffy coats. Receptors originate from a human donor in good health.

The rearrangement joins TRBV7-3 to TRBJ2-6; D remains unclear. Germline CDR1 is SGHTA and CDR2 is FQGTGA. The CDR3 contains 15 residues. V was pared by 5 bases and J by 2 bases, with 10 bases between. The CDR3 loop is CASSRSQAGANVLTF. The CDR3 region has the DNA TGTGCCAGCAGCCGTAGCCAGGCTGGGGCCAACGTCCTGACTTTC.

CDR3 nucleotide sequence: TGTGCCAGCAGCCCAAATCAGGGGGAGACCCAGTACTTC. This sequence encodes CASSPNQGETQYF. J is TRBJ2-5 and V is TRBV7-2; tentative D call: TRBD1 (6 bases). CDR3 length equals 13 residues. Trimming left V 5 bases short and J 5 bases short, with 12 bases between. Germline V CDR1 and CDR2: SGHTA, FQGNSA.

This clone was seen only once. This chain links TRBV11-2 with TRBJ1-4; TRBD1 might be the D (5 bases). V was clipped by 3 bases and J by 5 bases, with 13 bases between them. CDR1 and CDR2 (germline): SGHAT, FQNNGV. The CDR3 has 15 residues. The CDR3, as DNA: TGTGCCAGCAGCTTTACCAAAGACAGAAATGAAAAACTGTTTTTT. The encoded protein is CASSFTKDRNEKLFF.

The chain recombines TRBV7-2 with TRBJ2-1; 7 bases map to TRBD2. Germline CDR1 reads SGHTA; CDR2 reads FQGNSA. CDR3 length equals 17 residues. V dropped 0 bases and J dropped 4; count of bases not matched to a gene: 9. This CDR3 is CASSLALTASGYNEQFF. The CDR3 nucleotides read TGTGCCAGCAGCTTAGCGCTCACGGCTAGCGGATACAATGAGCAGTTCTTC.

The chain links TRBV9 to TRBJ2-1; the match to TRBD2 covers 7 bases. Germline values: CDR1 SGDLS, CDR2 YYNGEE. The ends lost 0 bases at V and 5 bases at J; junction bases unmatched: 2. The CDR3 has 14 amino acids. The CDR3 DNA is TGTGCCAGCAGCGTAGCGGGAGGCCACAATGAGCAGTTCTTC. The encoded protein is CASSVAGGHNEQFF.

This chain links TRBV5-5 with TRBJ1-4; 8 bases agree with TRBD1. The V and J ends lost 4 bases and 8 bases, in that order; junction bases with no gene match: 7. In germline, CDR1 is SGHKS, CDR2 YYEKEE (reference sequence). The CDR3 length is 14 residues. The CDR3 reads CASSRTGLGEKLFF. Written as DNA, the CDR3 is TGTGCCAGCAGCCGGACAGGGCTAGGAGAAAAACTGTTTTTT.

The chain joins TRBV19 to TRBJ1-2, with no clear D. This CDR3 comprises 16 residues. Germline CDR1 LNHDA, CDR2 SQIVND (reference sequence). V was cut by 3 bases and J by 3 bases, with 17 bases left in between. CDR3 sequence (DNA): TGTGCCAGTAGTATGATTGGCCCGGCAGGTTACTATGGCTACACCTTC. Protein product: CASSMIGPAGYYGYTF.

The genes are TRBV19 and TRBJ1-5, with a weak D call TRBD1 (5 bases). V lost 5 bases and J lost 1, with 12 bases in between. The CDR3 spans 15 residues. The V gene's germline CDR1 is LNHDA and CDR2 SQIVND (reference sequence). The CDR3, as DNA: TGTGCCAGTAGTCCCCGACAGAACAGCAATCAGCCCCAGCATTTT. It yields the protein CASSPRQNSNQPQHF.

CDR3 residues: CASSHRGSSYEQYF. CDR3 coding DNA: TGTGCCAGCAGCCACAGGGGTAGCTCCTACGAGCAGTACTTC. The chain uses TRBV6-6 and TRBJ2-7; 7 nucleotides line up with TRBD1. Germline CDR1 reads MNHNY; CDR2 reads SVGAGI (reference sequence). V trimming: 6 bases; J trimming: 0 bases; junction bases outside the gene matches: 5. The CDR3 length is 14 residues.

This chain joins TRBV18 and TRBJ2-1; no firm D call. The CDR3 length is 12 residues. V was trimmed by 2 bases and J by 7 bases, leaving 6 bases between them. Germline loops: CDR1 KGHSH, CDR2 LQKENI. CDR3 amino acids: CASSPGYNEQFF. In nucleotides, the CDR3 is TGTGCCAGCTCACCAGGATATAATGAGCAGTTCTTC.

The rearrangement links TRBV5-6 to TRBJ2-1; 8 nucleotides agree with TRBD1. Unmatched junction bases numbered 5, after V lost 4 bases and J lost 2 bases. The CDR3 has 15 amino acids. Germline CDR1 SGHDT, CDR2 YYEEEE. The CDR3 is CASSIDRGTYNEQFF. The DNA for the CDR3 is TGTGCCAGCAGCATTGACAGGGGAACCTACAATGAGCAGTTCTTC.

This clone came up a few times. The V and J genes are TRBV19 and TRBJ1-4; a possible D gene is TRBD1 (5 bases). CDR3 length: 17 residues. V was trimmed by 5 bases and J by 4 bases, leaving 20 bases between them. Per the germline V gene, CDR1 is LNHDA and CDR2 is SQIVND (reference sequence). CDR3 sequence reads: CASSPLIDRPVNEKLFF. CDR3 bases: TGTGCCAGTAGTCCCCTCATCGACAGACCGGTTAATGAAAAACTGTTTTTT.

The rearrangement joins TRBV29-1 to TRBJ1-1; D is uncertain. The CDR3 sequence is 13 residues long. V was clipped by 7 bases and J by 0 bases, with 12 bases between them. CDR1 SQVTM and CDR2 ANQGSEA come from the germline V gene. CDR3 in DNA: TGCAGCGGAGAGCTCAGGTTGAACACTGAAGCTTTCTTT. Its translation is CSGELRLNTEAFF.

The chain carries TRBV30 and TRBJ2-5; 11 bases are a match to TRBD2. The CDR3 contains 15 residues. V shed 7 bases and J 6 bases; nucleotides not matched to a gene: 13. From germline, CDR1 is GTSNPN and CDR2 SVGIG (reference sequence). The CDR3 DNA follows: TGTGCCTATTCACTAGCGGGAGCCCCGGGGCAGACCCAGTACTTC. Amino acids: CAYSLAGAPGQTQYF.

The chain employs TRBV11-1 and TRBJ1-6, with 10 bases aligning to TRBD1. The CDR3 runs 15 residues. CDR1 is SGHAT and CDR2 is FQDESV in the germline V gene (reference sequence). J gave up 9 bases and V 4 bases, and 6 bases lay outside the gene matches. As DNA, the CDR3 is TGTGCCAGCAGCTCGACAGGGGGCAGAGGTTCACCCCTCCACTTT. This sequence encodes CASSSTGGRGSPLHF.

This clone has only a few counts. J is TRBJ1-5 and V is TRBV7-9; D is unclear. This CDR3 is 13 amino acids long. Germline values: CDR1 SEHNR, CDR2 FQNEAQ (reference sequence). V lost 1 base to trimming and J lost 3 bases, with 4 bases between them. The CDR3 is CASSLEFNQPQHF. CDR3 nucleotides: TGTGCCAGCAGCTTAGAGTTCAATCAGCCCCAGCATTTT.